The clone carrying this T cell receptor beta chain was seen a few times. Its antigen remains unidentified. V shed 5 bases, J shed 7 bases, and the junction held 15 bases outside the gene matches. Germline CDR1 and CDR2: SGHVS and FQNEAQ. The CDR3 is 16 amino acids. Both 60 Vbeta primers and 13 Jbeta primers went into the PCR. Measured with immunoSEQ multiplex PCR; TCRdb has only the in-frame clones, and not every one. This sample carries approximately 140,000 clones, around 73% of them seen once, and the ten largest clones take less than 3.5%. The data were taken from a study of cytomegalovirus exposure and HLA in healthy donors. Study conclusions and caveats: An analysis done earlier found most TCR beta V segments productive about 90% or about 30% of the time.

The source material was PBMCs. V gene TRBV7-8 combines with J gene TRBJ2-3, with 7 bases identical to TRBD2. The TCR comes from a human donor in good health. The CDR3, as DNA: TGTGCCAGCAGCCCCCGGCTAGCGGCGTTTTTGCATACGCAGTATTTT. Its translation is CASSPRLAAFLHTQYF.